The rows below give T cell receptor beta chains drawn from one sample of a study of cytomegalovirus exposure and HLA in healthy donors. Sequenced by immunoSEQ multiplex PCR; TCRdb stores in-frame clones only, minus some. The sample lists some 90,000 clones, 80% occurring once. The sample was PBMCs. All receptors come from a man in his fifties or sixties in good health and CMV-seropositive. Each CDR3 is given without its conserved first and last residue.

len,v_gene,j_gene,CDR3aa
14,TRBV5-4,TRBJ2-2,ASSLLAGGRSGELF
13,TRBV21-1,TRBJ2-7,ASSNGTTPTYEQY
10,TRBV6-1,TRBJ1-1,ASSVGQFEAF
14,TRBV10-3,TRBJ2-7,AISESGDRFPYEQY
11,TRBV11-2,TRBJ2-1,ASSSDIFHEQF
9,TRBV29-1,TRBJ2-7,SVEGNYEQY
12,TRBV11-3,TRBJ2-7,ASSPDSLGYEQY
12,TRBV5-5,TRBJ1-5,ASSLASVNQPQH
14,TRBV18,TRBJ2-1,ASSPPSLAGYNEQF
13,TRBV7-9,TRBJ2-1,ASSQGTASGDEQF
14,TRBV12-5,TRBJ2-7,ASGLSVGQGSYEQY
14,TRBV7-9,TRBJ2-3,SSSQPVGRGTDTQY
13,TRBV18,TRBJ2-1,ASSPPGTSANEQF
11,TRBV27,TRBJ2-1,ASSSGLYNEQF
12,TRBV7-2,TRBJ2-7,ASSFASGSYEQY
12,TRBV6-6,TRBJ1-5,ASSYSSGSEPQH
11,TRBV6-1,TRBJ1-2,ASKGTASYGYT
12,TRBV6-1,TRBJ1-1,ASSRSPQASEAF